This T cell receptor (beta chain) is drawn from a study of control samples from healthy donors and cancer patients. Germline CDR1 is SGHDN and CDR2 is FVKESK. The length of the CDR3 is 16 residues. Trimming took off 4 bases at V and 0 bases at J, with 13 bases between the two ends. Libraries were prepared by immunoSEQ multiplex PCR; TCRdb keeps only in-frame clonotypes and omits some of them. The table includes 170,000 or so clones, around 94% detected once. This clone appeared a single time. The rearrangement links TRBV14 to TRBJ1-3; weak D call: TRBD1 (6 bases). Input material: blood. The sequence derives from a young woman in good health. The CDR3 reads CASSRGLPSSGNTIYF. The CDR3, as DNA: TGTGCCAGCAGCCGGGGGCTCCCTAGCTCTGGAAACACCATATATTTT.